This TCR beta chain was documented in a study of blood T cell repertoires in COVID-19. Study summary: Nucleic acid was either cDNA or gDNA, and it came from T cells, B-cell-depleted T cells, or PBMCs.

This clone was observed a handful of times. V shed 1 base, J shed 6 bases, and the junction held 0 bases outside the gene matches. This CDR3 has 13 residues. Per germline, CDR1 SGHVS and CDR2 FQNEAQ. Using immunoSEQ multiplex PCR, the repertoire was profiled, and TCRdb retains in-frame clones only, with some absent. The data contain fewer than 250,000 clones, 83% of them singletons. Sequencing was performed on PBMCs or T cells enriched from blood (not recorded which). The chain is built from TRBV7-8 and TRBJ1-2; 9 bases align to TRBD1. The source is a middle-aged woman who had been exposed to COVID-19. CDR3 sequence: CASSLGTGDGYTF. CDR3 nucleotides: TGTGCCAGCAGCTTAGGGACAGGGGATGGCTACACCTTC.